What follows describes a single T cell receptor beta chain. No cognate antigen has been identified for it. Base qualities are not at hand, and no much larger clone is one base apart. The data were obtained in a study of cytomegalovirus exposure and HLA in healthy donors listed by TCRdb under 2017. In the study overall: An earlier analysis of roughly 500 of the donors reported 250 to 300 Gb of sequence data and roughly 110 million unique TCR beta sequences from 190 million or so T cells. Every repertoire in the discovery cohort had been generated on one and the same sequencing platform. The study was designed to test whether signatures of past pathogen exposure could be identified by cataloging public T cell receptors. The number of typed donors differed by locus: roughly 629-640 for A, B, C, DRB1 and DQB1; 500 to 550 for DQA1; approximately 610 for DPA1; and some 450 for DPB1. Besides the first cohort of roughly 700 subjects, a separate validation cohort made up of around 120 different subjects was used. A later genetic analysis took genome-wide SNP genotypes for 398 of the 666 donors and used that subset as a discovery cohort. Donor age, sex, ethnicity and CMV serostatus were compiled alongside the repertoire data. To study patterns of TCR occurrence, a later analysis re-analyzed previously published TCR beta repertoires from 700 or so donors and added high-resolution HLA genotyping. Class I and class II HLA loci were covered by the typing at four-digit resolution. To predict cytomegalovirus infection status, the study brought together high-throughput TCR immunosequencing, statistical association of individual TCRs with disease status, and machine learning. In the later analysis, no new phenotypic data were used to find candidate immune exposures; instead, reliance was placed on TCR beta sequences and their occurrence across donors. Among the roughly 380 genotyped donors, approximately 82% belonged to the genetic ancestry cluster associated with self-reported Caucasian donors. Using immunosequencing, the study profiled T cell repertoires from 550 to 750 subjects and related those repertoires to cytomegalovirus serostatus. In an earlier analysis of more than 550 of the donors, high-throughput TCR beta sequencing was used to judge whether each TCR beta V gene segment behaved as functional or pseudogenic. An early release covering some 640 HLA-typed donors comprised roughly 300 gigabases of sequencing data and approximately 80 million unique TCR sequences. On average, around 240,000 unique TCR beta nucleotide sequences were sequenced per donor among about 400 genotyped donors of the cohort, with 15% to 20% of those sequences being non-productive. A handful of DR-DQ haplotypes were treated as single units for association and clustering because of strong linkage in the cohort.

Libraries were made using the immunoSEQ multiplex PCR assay. A mixture of 60 forward primers for TCR Vbeta segments and 13 reverse primers for TCR Jbeta segments was used in the multiplex PCR. Amplification of the CDR3 region of rearranged TCR beta genes was performed with a multiplex PCR assay on genomic DNA. The Illumina HiSeq System was used to sequence the amplified TCR beta libraries as 87-base-pair reads. The authors' analysis ran thus. Across the 700 or so repertoires, a later analysis counted tens of millions of unique TCR beta chains, some 11 million of which were shared by at least two donors. A nearest-neighbor algorithm error-corrected the raw reads and collapsed the reads into unique sequences, merging closely related sequences to remove PCR and sequencing errors. To assign V, D and J gene segments, CDR3 sequences were aligned to IMGT reference sequences. For a sequence to be retained, a match of at least six nucleotides to both a V gene segment and a J gene segment was required. Rearrangements were classified as productive when the CDR3 lacked stop codons and remained in frame with V and J, and all other rearrangements were classified as non-productive. Following IMGT convention, CDR3 was defined as the stretch from the second conserved V-encoded cysteine to the conserved J-encoded phenylalanine. In an earlier analysis of more than 550 of the donors, sequences lacking an unambiguous match to a single V gene segment were excluded. In an earlier analysis of 450 to 700 of the donors, V segments were called functional above 56.7% productive rearrangements and were called segregating when the between-donor standard deviation exceeded 5%. A statistical classification framework was built for diagnosing cytomegalovirus status from the catalog of TCR beta chain sequences. In a later analysis, TCR nucleotide sequences were compared against IMGT/GENE-DB human TR gene sequences so that V and J genes could be assigned. The TCRdist pipeline was used in a later analysis to assign CDR3 sequences and most-parsimonious VDJ recombination scenarios. A later analysis defined each TCR beta chain by its CDR3 amino acid sequence plus V-gene family, and excluded reads lacking a unique V-gene family. A later analysis removed nearly 600 highly shared, low-generation-probability nucleotide sequences to deal with suspected cross-contamination and a sequencing artifact. In a later analysis, a clonal expansion index for each public chain was calculated from normalized within-repertoire ranks of inferred template counts. In a later analysis, generation probabilities were computed with a VDJ recombination model fitted to out-of-frame rearrangements, and the resulting probabilities were checked against IGoR. In a later analysis, TCR-TCR, TCR-HLA and TCR-CMV co-occurrence was scored with hypergeometric tests, and a repertoire-size bias correction was applied to TCR pairs. In a later analysis, false discovery rates were estimated by permuting HLA or CMV assignments 20 times. In a later analysis, co-occurring TCRs were grouped using DBSCAN, and TCRdist sequence similarity was added for clustering within HLA-allele-positive subsets. Repertoires with fewer than 30,000 or more than 120,000 public chains, plus five repertoires with anomalous nucleotide sharing, were excluded from co-occurrence clustering. TCRdb stores this immuneACCESS table with in-frame sequences only. Part of the clones is absent; in the studies checked, under half of the shortfall reflects unresolved V genes, and no reason is known for the rest. The V and J calls and clone size were taken over from that table, and D and trimming were inferred from the DNA. Within this sample are about 140,000 clones, with 70% to 90% of them counted one time only. The top ten clones comprise around 0.5% of the sample.

The germline V gene (reference sequence) yields SEHNR for CDR1 and FQNEAQ for CDR2. V is cut by 8 bases and J by 2 bases, and the space between the germline ends is 19 bases. Spanning cysteine to phenylalanine, the CDR3 consists of 16 amino acids. CDR3 DNA is the only sequence kept; it has 48 bases, read in frame from the first base. In total, more than 500 healthy bone marrow donors made up the cohort. At the time of sampling, all cohort members were nominally healthy, though unrecorded immune exposures were likely present. The donor was CMV seronegative and was included in the group of a few hundred seronegative cohort members. A peripheral blood sample was collected from each donor, and TCR beta sequencing was performed on peripheral blood mononuclear cells. Genomic DNA was extracted from the blood cell samples with the Qiagen DNeasy Blood Extraction Kit. The research as a whole found: Cytomegalovirus status was reported to be diagnosed by the classifier with high specificity and sensitivity in both the original and validation cohorts. The authors suggested that the approach could potentially be generalized to other disease states and immunological phenotypes. A further reported finding was that TCR beta sequences accurately predicted the HLA-A and HLA-B alleles for most subjects in the first cohort. In a later analysis, several top co-occurrence clusters were reported to appear linked to parvovirus B19, influenza, CMV and Epstein-Barr virus. Specific HLA alleles were associated with about 17,000 TCR beta sequences at a false discovery rate of 0.05 in a later analysis. In a later genetic analysis, fewer N-insertions in productive TCRs were reported among donors in an Asian-associated ancestry cluster than the roughly 700-donor mean. The presence/absence analyses assumed that sequencing depth was roughly uniform across donors, and that assumption may not be true. Because HLA typing was missing for some donors at each locus, association tests included only the typed subset. This cohort had only TCR beta chains sequenced, and the lack of alpha or paired-chain data limited which features could be detected. Correlated functional status among segregating V segments might reflect linkage disequilibrium, but an unknown experimental factor could not be ruled out. According to a later analysis, TCR association rates differed among HLA loci, with DRB1 alleles showing the most associated TCRs and HLA-C alleles showing the fewest. In the study, about 150 TCR beta chains were listed as associated with cytomegalovirus. In vitro tests confirmed that a few of the cytomegalovirus-associated TCR beta chains recognize cytomegalovirus antigens. Some IMGT-functional V segments, including TRBV6-2 and TRBV6-3, could not be distinguished by the 87-base-pair reads and were therefore excluded. While some public TCRs were present in many individuals, most TCR sequences turned up only very rarely across donors. CMV serostatus was the only immune exposure information available for the cohort. An earlier analysis of around 540 of the donors showed that most TCR beta V segments appeared in productive rearrangements either about 90% or about 30% of the time, which broadly matched IMGT annotations. In a later analysis, most CMV-associated TCR beta chains were found to appear HLA-restricted, with HLA associations seemingly driven largely by CMV exposure. When HLA alleles, especially DR and DQ, strongly co-occurred, attributing TCR associations to individual alleles was difficult. A later genetic analysis associated a missense DCLRE1C variant with V-gene and J-gene trimming of TCR beta chains, and an independent cohort replicated the association. Compared with equally common non-associated chains, HLA-associated TCR beta chains in a later analysis were more clonally expanded and had lower generation probabilities. Some 15 rarely observed V segments, including chromosome 9 orphons, were excluded from the earlier analysis of some 590 of the donors because counts were too low. The sequencing pipeline was judged likely to have produced a cluster of highly shared sequence variants as a technical artifact.

The receptor comes from a woman aged 40 to 55 in good health and CMV-seronegative. The sample was PBMCs. The chain joins TRBV7-9 to TRBJ2-1; TRBD2 is a possible D gene, resting on 7 matching bases. The DNA sequence reads TGTGCCAGCTCCCCCTCGCGGGGGACAACCTACAATGAGCAGTTCTTC. Translated, this gives CASSPSRGTTYNEQFF.